This TCR beta chain was documented in a study of blood T cell repertoires in COVID-19. Study context: Acute and convalescent COVID-19 specimens originated in the United States, Italy and Spain.

Per the original data handling: For nucleated cells, counts were estimated from reference gene primer amplification. Clones were read by immunoSEQ multiplex PCR, and TCRdb kept only the in-frame ones, dropping some. V and J calls and clone size are those listed in that table; D and trimming were worked out from the DNA. The sample carries about 90,000 clones, 91% recorded once. Trimming took off 2 bases at V and 5 bases at J, with 12 bases between the two ends. The CDR3 is 14 amino acids. Germline V gene lookup returns CDR1 MDHEN and CDR2 SYDVKM. The gene calls are TRBV28 and TRBJ2-5; D gene ambiguous. Sequences were obtained from peripheral blood. This receptor was taken from a human donor with active COVID-19. The donor label of this sample is uncertain. The CDR3 nucleotides read TGTGCCAGCAGTTTAGCCGTAATCGGGGAGACCCAGTACTTC. Protein: CASSLAVIGETQYF. Combining the CDR3 with reference TRBV28 and TRBJ2-5 gives the whole variable domain DVKVTQSSRYLVKRTGEKVFLECVQDMDHENMFWYRQDPGLGLRLIYFSYDVKMKEKGDIPEGYSVSREKKERFSLILESASTNQTSMYLCASSLAVIGETQYFGPGTRLLVL.